The present T cell receptor beta chain was sequenced within a study of a mutant IDH1 vaccine in newly diagnosed glioma. In the study overall: Patients were pretreated with radiotherapy, temozolomide, or both, mostly both.

As to this clone: As yet, its antigen is unknown.

Broader study findings: Of all patients, approximately 93% showed vaccine-induced immune responses.

Time point reported: baseline, week 1 (first vaccination visit). Treatment defined: pre-vaccination baseline after standard-of-care therapy. New WHO grade 3 or 4 IDH1-mutant, ATRX-lost astrocytomas were present in all donors. Clones were read by immunoSEQ multiplex PCR, and TCRdb kept only the in-frame ones, dropping some. This table holds under 75,000 clones, 80% to 95% found once. This CDR3 spans 13 amino acids. The germline V gene has CDR1 SGHVS and CDR2 FNYEAQ. With 5 bases removed from V and 0 bases from J, the gap between germline ends came to 5 bases. The sequence came from a man between 50 and 59 years old with glioma. Material: PBMCs, obtained from a glioma patient treated with radiotherapy, temozolomide or both. The genes are TRBV7-6 and TRBJ1-5, with D uncertain. CDR3 loop: CASSPSSNQPQHF. The DNA for the CDR3 is TGTGCCAGCAGCCCCAGTAGCAATCAGCCCCAGCATTTT.